These 6 T cell receptor beta chains were all obtained from the same sample, sequenced in a study of blood T cell repertoires in COVID-19. This table comes from immunoSEQ multiplex PCR, and its TCRdb copy is limited to in-frame clones, with some not included. This sample yields about 150,000 clones, of which around 83% are seen a single time; around 28% belongs to the top ten. The sequencing sample was made of peripheral blood. All receptors come from an older woman with acute or convalescent COVID-19.

The chain employs TRBV28 and TRBJ1-3; D gene ambiguous. CDR3 size: 15 residues. Between the trimmed V and J ends, which lost 1 base and 0 bases, there was a span of 7 bases. Per the germline V gene, CDR1 is MDHEN and CDR2 is SYDVKM. The CDR3 DNA sequence: TGTGCCAGCAGTTTATACTACCCCTCTGGAAACACCATATATTTT. Translating it yields CASSLYYPSGNTIYF.

This chain uses TRBV4-2 with TRBJ1-6; no firm D call. CDR3 length equals 15 residues. Germline V gene data show CDR1 as LGHNA and CDR2 as YNFKEQ. The V end lost 0 bases, the J end lost 8 bases, and 11 bases lay between the germline ends. This CDR3 reads CASSQERGADSPLHF. Written as DNA, the CDR3 is TGTGCCAGCAGCCAAGAGCGGGGTGCGGATTCACCCCTCCACTTT.

The chain carries TRBV10-3 and TRBJ1-6, with 9 positions matching TRBD1. The trim removed 6 bases at V and 11 bases at J, leaving 8 bases unmatched. The CDR3 covers 14 residues. From germline, CDR1 is ENHRY and CDR2 SYGVKD. CDR3 sequence reads: CAIRGQGQDPPLHF. The CDR3 coding sequence is TGTGCCATCAGGGGACAGGGCCAGGATCCACCCCTCCACTTT.

The chain couples TRBV9 to TRBJ2-3, with TRBD2 matching 13 bases. CDR1 SGDLS and CDR2 YYNGEE come from the germline V gene. The V segment lost 3 bases and the J segment 3 bases; nucleotides outside the gene matches: 7. This CDR3 comprises 17 residues. The DNA of the CDR3 is TGTGCCAGCAGCGAGACTAGCGGGGGGCTTACTACAGATACGCAGTATTTT. It codes for CASSETSGGLTTDTQYF.

J is TRBJ1-4 and V is TRBV12-3 or TRBV12-4; D call uncertain. The CDR3 has 13 amino acids. V was clipped by 3 bases and J by 5 bases, with 7 bases between them. DNA for the CDR3: TGTGCCAGCAGTTTCGAGGAGAATGAAAAACTGTTTTTT. It is translated as CASSFEENEKLFF.

The chain is built from TRBV7-3 and TRBJ2-1; TRBD1 aligns across 10 bases. The CDR3 sequence is 14 residues long. V trimming: 5 bases; J trimming: 8 bases; junction bases outside the gene matches: 6. From germline, CDR1 is SGHTA and CDR2 FQGTGA. CDR3: CASSRDRGWDEQFF. CDR3 bases: TGTGCCAGCAGCCGGGACAGGGGTTGGGATGAGCAGTTCTTC.